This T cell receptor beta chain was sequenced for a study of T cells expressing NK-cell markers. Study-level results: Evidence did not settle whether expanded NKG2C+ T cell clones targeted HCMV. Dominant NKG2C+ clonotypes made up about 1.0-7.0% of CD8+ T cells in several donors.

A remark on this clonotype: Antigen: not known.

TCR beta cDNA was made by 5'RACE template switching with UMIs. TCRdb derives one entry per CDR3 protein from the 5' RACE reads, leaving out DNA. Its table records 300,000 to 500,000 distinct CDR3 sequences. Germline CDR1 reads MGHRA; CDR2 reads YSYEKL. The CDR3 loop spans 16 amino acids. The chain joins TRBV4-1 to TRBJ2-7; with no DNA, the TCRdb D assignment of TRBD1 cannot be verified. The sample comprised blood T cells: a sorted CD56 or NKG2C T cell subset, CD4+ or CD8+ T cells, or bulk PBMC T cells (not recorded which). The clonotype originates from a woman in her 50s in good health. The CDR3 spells CASSLPTGFSSYEQYF.